These T cell receptor beta chains were read from a single sample in a study of beta chain features in type 1 diabetes. Sequencing was performed with immunoSEQ multiplex PCR; in TCRdb, only in-frame clones are kept and a portion is missing. The data contain 500,000 to 700,000 clones, roughly a sixth of them singletons. The specimen was naive CD4+ T cells from blood. Source of these receptors: a man between 18 and 35 years old in good health. Both conserved end residues are part of each CDR3. The order of the fields is D gene, clone size, V gene, J gene, CDR3 DNA, CDR3 protein. The D gene is left open where the match is weak. Clone size is given for some rows only: seen once, a few or many times, or a class if the clone is expanded.

>.|.|TRBV7-8|TRBJ1-5
TGTGCCAGCAGCTTAGCTGAGGAGGATCAGCCCCAGCATTTT
CASSLAEEDQPQHF
>TRBD1|.|TRBV4-2|TRBJ2-7
TGTGCCAGCAGCCAAGACCCCGGACAGGACTACGAGCAGTACTTC
CASSQDPGQDYEQYF
>TRBD1|few|TRBV6-1|TRBJ2-7
TGTGCCAGCAGTGACCACAGGGGCTACGAGCAGTACTTC
CASSDHRGYEQYF
>TRBD1|few|TRBV28|TRBJ2-7
TGTGCCAGCAGTTTATTAGGGGGACAGGGGTCCTACGAGCAGTACTTC
CASSLLGGQGSYEQYF
>TRBD1|.|TRBV19|TRBJ2-3
TGTGCCAGTAGTGACAGGGGAGATACGCAGTATTTT
CASSDRGDTQYF
>.|few|TRBV28|TRBJ1-5
TGTGCCAGCAGTCCGGTCCGAGGGAATCAGCCCCAGCATTTT
CASSPVRGNQPQHF
>.|few|TRBV2|TRBJ2-1
TGTGCCAGCATAGGACAGACGACTGAGCAGTTCTTC
CASIGQTTEQFF
>.|.|TRBV7-9|TRBJ1-2
TGTGCCAGCAGCCTCGAGATGGGGGCCGGCTACACCTTC
CASSLEMGAGYTF
>.|.|TRBV7-2|TRBJ2-4
TGTGCCAGCAGCTTAAAAAACATTCAGTACTTC
CASSLKNIQYF
>.|.|TRBV9|TRBJ2-5
TGTGCCAGCAGCGTAGTCCCTACCCAAGAGACCCAGCACTTC
CASSVVPTQETQHF
>.|.|TRBV10-3|TRBJ2-7
TGTGCCATCAGTGAGTCACCCGTGAGTAACGAGCAGTACTTC
CAISESPVSNEQYF
>.|few|TRBV5-1|TRBJ1-1
TGCGCCAGCAGCACACAGGGCCCCACTGAAGCTTTCTTT
CASSTQGPTEAFF
>TRBD2|few|TRBV28|TRBJ2-7
TGTGCCAGCAGTCTGGGACTAGCAGTCCACGAGCAGTACTTC
CASSLGLAVHEQYF
>.|.|TRBV28|TRBJ2-5
TGTGCCATCTCATCCCCAGGGGTGGGAGAGACCCAGTACTTC
CAISSPGVGETQYF
>.|.|TRBV7-2|TRBJ1-1
TGTGCCAGCAGCTTAGGTCAGAGGAACACTGAAGCTTTCTTT
CASSLGQRNTEAFF
>TRBD1|.|TRBV6-5|TRBJ1-2
TGTGCCAGCAGTTACCTTGCGCGGGACAGGTTTAGCTACACCTTC
CASSYLARDRFSYTF
>TRBD2|.|TRBV5-1|TRBJ2-1
TGCGCCAGCAGCCCGAGCGGGAGTTTTCTTGAGCAGTTCTTC
CASSPSGSFLEQFF
>.|once|TRBV5-4|TRBJ2-5
TGTGCCAGCAGCTTGGCCACTAGGAGTCTCGAGACCCAGTACTTC
CASSLATRSLETQYF